The entry below gives a single T cell receptor beta chain sequence along with its context. The junction shows a germline mismatch at one end, possibly a read error. Germline values: CDR1 MNHEY, CDR2 SMNVEV (reference sequence). The CDR3 loop spans 15 amino acids. These data are taken from a study of type 1 and type 2 diabetes patients. The PCR template was genomic DNA. A primer set of 30 forward and 13 reverse primers amplified the CDR3. Each CDR3 protein is one row after TCRdb ran MiXCR on the multiplex PCR reads. The profile shows 270,000 or so distinct CDR3 sequences, 45% to 60% of them singletons. The rearrangement joins TRBV27 to TRBJ2-2; 7 bases line up with TRBD1. Specimen: peripheral blood mononuclear cells (PBMCs). The TCR sequence derives from a man aged 18-30 years with type 2 diabetes. The CDR3 coding sequence is TGTGCCATCAGTGAGAGGGGGCCGAACACCGGGGAGCTGTTTTTT. Translated, it gives CAISERGPNTGELFF.